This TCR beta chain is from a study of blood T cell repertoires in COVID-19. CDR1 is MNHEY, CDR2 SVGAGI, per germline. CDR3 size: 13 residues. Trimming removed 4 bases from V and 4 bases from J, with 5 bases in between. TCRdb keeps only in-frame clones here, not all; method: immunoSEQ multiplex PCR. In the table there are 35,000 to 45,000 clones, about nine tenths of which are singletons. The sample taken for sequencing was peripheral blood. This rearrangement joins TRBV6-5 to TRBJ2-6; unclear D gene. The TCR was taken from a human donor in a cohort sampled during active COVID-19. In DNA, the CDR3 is TGTGCCAGCAGTTTGGGCGGGGCCAACGTCCTGACTTTC. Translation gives CASSLGGANVLTF.